These 28 T cell receptor beta chains were sequenced from one sample in a study of cytomegalovirus exposure and HLA in healthy donors. Primers included in the PCR were 60 Vbeta and 13 Jbeta primers. Only in-frame clones appear in the TCRdb table, and some are missing; sequencing was by immunoSEQ multiplex PCR. The sample has some 75,000 clones, and its top ten clones hold under 0.9%. Material: PBMCs. The receptor source for this set is a boy between 5 and 17 years old in good health and CMV-seronegative.

V gene TRBV19 combines with J gene TRBJ2-7, with D perhaps TRBD1 (6 bases). This CDR3 comprises 12 residues. CDR1 and CDR2 (germline): LNHDA, SQIVND (reference sequence). V dropped 3 bases and J dropped 8 bases, with 11 bases sitting between them. Here the CDR3 reads CASSIRDNQQYF. CDR3 nucleotide sequence: TGTGCCAGTAGTATTAGGGACAACCAGCAGTACTTC.

This chain uses TRBV7-2 with TRBJ2-5, with TRBD1 identical over 11 bases. Germline CDR1 SGHTA, CDR2 FQGNSA. J was trimmed by 6 bases and V by 1 base; bases with no gene match: 7. The CDR3 is made up of 16 amino acids. The CDR3 protein is CASSLGTGGLRKTQYF. CDR3 DNA sequence: TGTGCCAGCAGCTTAGGGACAGGGGGCTTAAGAAAGACCCAGTACTTC.

This chain connects TRBV19 to TRBJ2-7, with a possible D match to TRBD2 (6 bases). V was trimmed by 4 bases and J by 3 bases, leaving 19 bases between them. The CDR3 length is 16 residues. Germline V gene sequence: CDR1 LNHDA, CDR2 SQIVND (reference sequence). CDR3: CASSNNPRDSSYEQYF. CDR3 DNA sequence: TGTGCCAGTAGTAACAACCCCCGGGACTCAAGCTACGAGCAGTACTTC.

The chain carries TRBV30 and TRBJ2-7; 8 nucleotides agree with TRBD1. The CDR3 spans 15 residues. V shed 1 base, J shed 0 bases, and the junction held 5 bases outside the gene matches. Germline values: CDR1 GTSNPN, CDR2 SVGIG (reference sequence). The DNA for the CDR3 is TGTGCCTGGAGTGCCGGGACAGGTAGCTCCTACGAGCAGTACTTC. Amino acids: CAWSAGTGSSYEQYF.

The J gene is TRBJ2-7, the V gene TRBV5-1, with a weak D call TRBD2 (6 bases). The CDR3 is 16 amino acids. V dropped 2 bases and J dropped 1 base, with 16 bases sitting between them. Germline V gives CDR1 SGHRS, CDR2 YFSETQ. The CDR3 DNA is TGCGCCAGCAGCTTCACTACGGGAGATGATTCCTACGAGCAGTACTTC. Residues: CASSFTTGDDSYEQYF.

The J gene is TRBJ2-3, the V gene TRBV5-1; TRBD2 aligns across 9 bases. The junction had 11 bases not matched to a gene; V was cut back by 4 bases and J by 2 bases. CDR1 is SGHRS, CDR2 YFSETQ, per germline. The CDR3 contains 17 residues. The CDR3 bases are TGCGCCAGCAGCCCGAATCCCGGGACTAGCCTCACAGATACGCAGTATTTT. Encoded protein: CASSPNPGTSLTDTQYF. Supplemented by reference TRBV5-1 and TRBJ2-3, the full variable domain reads KAGVTQTPRYLIKTRGQQVTLSCSPISGHRSVSWYQQTPGQGLQFLFEYFSETQRNKGNFPGRFSGRQFSNSRSEMNVSTLELGDSALYLCASSPNPGTSLTDTQYFGPGTRLTVL.

The V call is TRBV19, the J call TRBJ2-7, with 8 nucleotides matching TRBD1. CDR1 is LNHDA and CDR2 is SQIVND in the germline V gene (reference sequence). Germline trimming cut 3 bases from V and 5 bases from J; bases unmatched to any gene: 9. The CDR3 has 15 amino acids. The CDR3 protein is CASSIGQGYLHEQYF. CDR3 in DNA: TGTGCCAGTAGTATCGGACAGGGTTATTTGCACGAGCAGTACTTC.

This sequence joins TRBV29-1 and TRBJ2-1; maybe TRBD2 (6 bases). The CDR3 extends over 12 amino acids. Germline V gene data show CDR1 as SQVTM and CDR2 as ANQGSEA. Trimming removed 7 bases from V and 10 bases from J, with 17 bases in between. The CDR3 coding sequence is TGCAGCGCGGGTTGGAGGGAAGCGGAGCAGTTCTTC. It translates to CSAGWREAEQFF.

This sequence joins TRBV11-2 and TRBJ2-7; 9 positions match TRBD2. Per the germline V gene, CDR1 is SGHAT and CDR2 is FQNNGV. The CDR3 extends over 16 amino acids. V was pared by 0 bases and J by 4 bases, with 7 bases of the junction left unmatched. The CDR3 sequence is CASSLEGSGGTYEQYF. The CDR3 DNA is TGTGCCAGCAGCTTAGAAGGTAGCGGGGGCACGTACGAGCAGTACTTC.

This chain links TRBV15 with TRBJ2-5, with D possibly matching TRBD2 (5 bases). Germline values: CDR1 LNHNV, CDR2 YYDKDF (reference sequence). Deletions cut 3 bases from V and 5 bases from J, with 16 bases between. This CDR3 spans 15 amino acids. The CDR3 protein is CATSSDLVEVETQYF. The CDR3 DNA sequence: TGTGCCACCAGCAGTGACCTAGTGGAGGTGGAGACCCAGTACTTC. Supplemented by reference TRBV15 and TRBJ2-5, the full variable domain reads DAMVIQNPRYQVTQFGKPVTLSCSQTLNHNVMYWYQQKSSQAPKLLFHYYDKDFNNEADTPDNFQSRRPNTSFCFLDIRSPGLGDTAMYLCATSSDLVEVETQYFGPGTRLLVL.

The chain links TRBV27 to TRBJ1-1; perhaps TRBD1 as D (5 bases). V lost 8 bases, J lost 0 bases, and 13 bases lay in between. Germline-derived CDR1 and CDR2 are MNHEY and SMNVEV (reference sequence). The length of the CDR3 is 14 residues. CDR3: CASSTPGVNTEAFF. The CDR3 coding sequence is TGTGCCAGCTCAACACCGGGGGTGAACACTGAAGCTTTCTTT.

A remark on this clone: Other DNA sequences within the sample encode an identical CDR3. The CDR3 loop is CASSEGLAGNNEQFF. CDR3 bases: TGTGCCAGCAGTGAAGGCCTAGCGGGAAACAATGAGCAGTTCTTC. This chain connects TRBV6-4 to TRBJ2-1, with 9 bases aligning to TRBD2. This CDR3 region has 15 residues. V gave up 3 bases and J gave up 5 bases; unmatched junction bases: 5. Germline CDR1 MRHNA, CDR2 SNTAGT.

This sequence joins TRBV19 and TRBJ1-5; D unresolved. The germline gives CDR1 LNHDA, CDR2 SQIVND (reference sequence). Trimming cost V 6 bases and J 0 bases, with 12 bases left between them. The CDR3 contains 15 residues. The CDR3 sequence is CASSITEYSNQPQHF. CDR3 sequence (DNA): TGTGCCAGTAGCATAACTGAGTATAGCAATCAGCCCCAGCATTTT. The whole variable domain, filled in from reference TRBV19 and TRBJ1-5, reads DGGITQSPKYLFRKEGQNVTLSCEQNLNHDAMYWYRQDPGQGLRLIYYSQIVNDFQKGDIAEGYSVSREKKESFPLTVTSAQKNPTAFYLCASSITEYSNQPQHFGDGTRLSIL.

This sequence joins TRBV6-1 and TRBJ1-1; D is possibly TRBD1 (6 bases). V was trimmed by 6 bases and J by 0 bases, leaving 14 bases between them. The germline V gene encodes CDR1 MNHNS and CDR2 SASEGT. The length of the CDR3 is 15 residues. CDR3 residues: CASRRGGAVNTEAFF. The CDR3 region has the DNA TGTGCCAGCAGAAGGGGGGGGGCGGTGAACACTGAAGCTTTCTTT.

This chain uses TRBV6-6 with TRBJ2-7; the D gene is possibly TRBD2 (6 bases). Trimming cost V 3 bases and J 2 bases, with 11 bases left between them. Looked up from germline, CDR1 is MNHNY and CDR2 is SVGAGI (reference sequence). The CDR3 has 14 amino acids. CDR3 nucleotides: TGTGCCAGCAGTTATCCGGGGGAACCCTACGAGCAGTACTTC. Translating it yields CASSYPGEPYEQYF.

The chain combines TRBV5-1 with TRBJ1-1; D might be TRBD1 (6 bases). Per the germline V gene, CDR1 is SGHRS and CDR2 is YFSETQ. The CDR3 runs to 14 residues. Trimming took off 6 bases at V and 1 base at J, with 13 bases between the two ends. The CDR3 DNA reads TGCGCCAGCACCGGACAGCCGTCGAACACTGAAGCTTTCTTT. It yields the protein CASTGQPSNTEAFF.

The chain links TRBV5-4 to TRBJ1-3; perhaps TRBD1 as D (5 bases). This CDR3 is 14 amino acids long. Germline values: CDR1 SGHNT, CDR2 YYREEE (reference sequence). Trimming pared 3 bases from V and 3 bases from J, leaving 10 bases between. DNA for the CDR3: TGTGCCAGCAGCTCAGGGAATTATGGAAACACCATATATTTT. Amino acid sequence: CASSSGNYGNTIYF.

The chain employs TRBV4-1 and TRBJ1-2; D unresolved. The germline V and J ends were trimmed by 3 bases and 2 bases, with 13 bases remaining between them. CDR1 and CDR2 (germline): MGHRA, YSYEKL. This CDR3 is built from 15 residues. The chain's CDR3 is CASSQRFDGNYGYTF. The CDR3 DNA reads as TGCGCCAGCAGCCAGCGATTCGACGGGAACTATGGCTACACCTTC.

This sequence joins TRBV11-3 and TRBJ2-7; D remains ambiguous. Deletions cut 0 bases from V and 6 bases from J, with 6 bases between. Germline V gives CDR1 SGHNT, CDR2 YENEEA. The length of the CDR3 is 12 residues. The CDR3 protein is CASSLDRGEQYF. The CDR3 nucleotides read TGTGCCAGCAGCTTAGATCGAGGCGAGCAGTACTTC.

This rearrangement joins TRBV6-1 to TRBJ1-5; no clear D. CDR1 is MNHNS, CDR2 SASEGT, per germline. The CDR3 has 14 residues. With 3 bases removed from V and 0 bases from J, the gap between germline ends came to 6 bases. Here the CDR3 reads CASSDGNSNQPQHF. Here the CDR3 DNA reads TGTGCCAGCAGTGACGGTAATAGCAATCAGCCCCAGCATTTT.

This sequence joins TRBV7-7 and TRBJ2-5; 8 nucleotides align to TRBD1. The germline V gene has CDR1 SSHAT and CDR2 FNYEAQ (reference sequence). J gave up 4 bases and V 5 bases, and 6 bases lay outside the gene matches. The CDR3 covers 14 residues. CDR3 loop: CASSQRQGRETQYF. Here the CDR3 DNA reads TGTGCCAGCAGCCAAAGACAGGGGAGAGAGACCCAGTACTTC.

The rearrangement links TRBV27 to TRBJ1-2, with 7 bases that match TRBD1. CDR1 is MNHEY and CDR2 is SMNVEV in the germline V gene (reference sequence). This CDR3 has 15 residues. V lost 5 bases and J lost 4; bases outside the gene matches: 10. The CDR3 nucleotides read TGTGCCAGCAGTGTACGACAGGGATCGGTCTATGGCTACACCTTC. Translating gives CASSVRQGSVYGYTF.

The chain couples TRBV19 to TRBJ2-2, with 9 positions matching TRBD1. The CDR3 contains 15 residues. The trim removed 6 bases at V and 6 bases at J, leaving 8 bases unmatched. Per germline, CDR1 LNHDA and CDR2 SQIVND (reference sequence). The CDR3 here is CASRTGQGVAGELFF. The CDR3 DNA follows: TGTGCCAGTAGAACGGGACAGGGTGTCGCCGGGGAGCTGTTTTTT.

The chain is built from TRBV29-1 and TRBJ2-2; D possibly corresponds to TRBD1 (6 bases). Germline V gene sequence: CDR1 SQVTM, CDR2 ANQGSEA. This CDR3 is 16 amino acids long. The V and J ends lost 6 bases and 6 bases respectively, with 23 bases between them. The CDR3 DNA is TGCAGCGTACCAAAGGGGGACGGTGGGGATGCCGGGGAGCTGTTTTTT. Protein sequence: CSVPKGDGGDAGELFF.

V usage is TRBV7-3 and J usage is TRBJ2-7; TRBD2 aligns across 9 bases. CDR3 length: 15 residues. The J segment lost 6 bases and the V segment lost 5 bases, leaving 11 bases of the junction unmatched. Germline V CDR1 and CDR2: SGHTA, FQGTGA. This chain's CDR3 is CASSLLAGESAEQYF. The DNA for the CDR3 is TGTGCCAGCAGCCTATTAGCGGGAGAATCGGCCGAGCAGTACTTC.

This sequence joins TRBV5-6 and TRBJ1-3; weak D call: TRBD1 (5 bases). CDR3 size: 16 residues. V dropped 0 bases and J dropped 6 bases, with 16 bases sitting between them. Germline V gene data show CDR1 as SGHDT and CDR2 as YYEEEE. CDR3 nucleotide sequence: TGTGCCAGCAGCTTGGTGGGGCAGGGATACACAAACACCATATATTTT. Amino acids: CASSLVGQGYTNTIYF.

The rearrangement links TRBV7-9 to TRBJ1-1; the D gene is possibly TRBD1 (5 bases). Germline CDR1 reads SEHNR; CDR2 reads FQNEAQ (reference sequence). The CDR3 runs to 11 residues. Deletions cut 1 base from V and 8 bases from J, with 5 bases between. In DNA, the CDR3 is TGTGCCAGCAGCTTAGAGGGGGAAGCTTTCTTT. It translates to CASSLEGEAFF. The whole variable domain, remainder taken from reference TRBV7-9 and TRBJ1-1, is DTGVSQNPRHKITKRGQNVTFRCDPISEHNRLYWYRQTLGQGPEFLTYFQNEAQLEKSRLLSDRFSAERPKGSFSTLEIQRTEQGDSAMYLCASSLEGEAFFGQGTRLTVV.

V and J are TRBV19 and TRBJ2-3; D is possibly TRBD2 (5 bases). Germline assignment: CDR1 LNHDA and CDR2 SQIVND (reference sequence). Trimming took 3 bases from V and 6 from J, leaving 10 bases between them. This CDR3 spans 13 amino acids. The CDR3 is CASSMGLADTQYF. The CDR3, as DNA: TGTGCCAGTAGTATGGGTTTAGCGGATACGCAGTATTTT.